One and the same sample provided the 6 T cell receptor beta chains below, sequenced in a study of cytomegalovirus exposure and HLA in healthy donors. Assay: immunoSEQ multiplex PCR; the TCRdb copy retains only in-frame clones and omits some. The data show around 69,000 clones, with roughly 95% seen just once and more than 4% held by the top ten. Sequencing was performed on PBMCs. These receptors were taken from a young woman in good health and CMV-seropositive.

V and J are TRBV13 and TRBJ2-2, with D perhaps TRBD1 (6 bases). V dropped 4 bases and J dropped 5 bases, with 17 bases sitting between them. This CDR3 has 16 residues. Germline CDR1 and CDR2: PRHDT and FYEKMQ (reference sequence). CDR3 sequence (DNA): TGTGCCAGCAGCTCAGTGGGGGCAGGTGGTACCGGGGAGCTGTTTTTT. Translated: CASSSVGAGGTGELFF.

The chain is built from TRBV4-3 and TRBJ2-5; 13 nucleotides align to TRBD2. This CDR3 spans 15 amino acids. V gave up 5 bases and J gave up 4 bases; unmatched junction bases: 4. The V gene's germline CDR1 is LGHNA and CDR2 YSLEER. The CDR3 spells CASSWTSGSVETQYF. In nucleotides, the CDR3 is TGCGCCAGCAGCTGGACTAGCGGGAGCGTAGAGACCCAGTACTTC.

The CDR3 bases are TGTGCCAGCAGTTACGCAGTTCGCACAGATACGCAGTATTTT. Translation gives CASSYAVRTDTQYF. V is TRBV6-5 and J is TRBJ2-3; D is unresolved. CDR1 is MNHEY, CDR2 SVGAGI, per germline. The CDR3 contains 14 residues. V lost 2 bases and J 1 base, leaving 7 bases between the germline ends.

The chain employs TRBV7-9 and TRBJ2-7; 14 nucleotides align to TRBD2. The junction had 3 bases not matched to a gene; V was cut back by 3 bases and J by 2 bases. CDR1 is SEHNR, CDR2 FQNEAQ, per germline (reference sequence). The CDR3 loop spans 16 amino acids. This chain's CDR3 is CASSFGLAGGPYEQYF. The CDR3 coding sequence is TGTGCCAGCAGCTTTGGACTAGCGGGAGGCCCCTACGAGCAGTACTTC.

The V gene is TRBV29-1, the J gene TRBJ2-7; D is possibly TRBD2 (5 bases). The germline V gene has CDR1 SQVTM and CDR2 ANQGSEA. The CDR3 consists of 14 residues. The V end lost 4 bases, the J end lost 2 bases, and 15 bases lay between the germline ends. For the CDR3, the DNA is TGCAGCGTTGGACGGTCGAGGGAGCCCTACGAGCAGTACTTC. Amino acids: CSVGRSREPYEQYF.

The chain combines TRBV7-2 with TRBJ2-6; 7 bases are a match to TRBD1. Germline CDR1 and CDR2: SGHTA and FQGNSA. There are 18 residues in the CDR3. Unmatched junction bases numbered 14, after V lost 5 bases and J lost 4 bases. The CDR3 is CASSTPGTEIRGANVLTF. CDR3 coding DNA: TGTGCCAGCAGCACCCCCGGGACAGAAATAAGAGGGGCCAACGTCCTGACTTTC. Full variable domain (missing parts from reference TRBV7-2 and TRBJ2-6): GAGVSQSPSNKVTEKGKDVELRCDPISGHTALYWYRQSLGQGLEFLIYFQGNSAPDKSGLPSDRFSAERTGGSVSTLTIQRTQQEDSAVYLCASSTPGTEIRGANVLTFGAGSRLTVL.